Detailed here is one T cell receptor beta chain. The same CDR3 is also encoded by other DNA sequences in this sample. This sample stems from a study of blood T cell repertoires in COVID-19. Study background: There were acute and convalescent COVID-19 samples, and they came from the United States, Italy and Spain. In each case, the material was cDNA or gDNA derived from T cells, B-cell-depleted T cells, or PBMCs.

Profiled with immunoSEQ multiplex PCR; TCRdb holds only in-frame clones, not every one. The repertoire holds approximately 200,000 clones, roughly 84% seen once, with over 0.95% in the top ten. Specimen: peripheral blood. This clonotype was sampled from a man aged 35 to 55 with acute or convalescent COVID-19.

Written as DNA, the CDR3 is TGTGCCAGCAGTTTCCCGGACAGGGGTTCCTACGAGCAGTACTTC. Translating it yields CASSFPDRGSYEQYF. The V gene is TRBV28, the J gene TRBJ2-7; TRBD1 matches 9 bases. J was trimmed by 1 base and V by 3 bases; bases with no gene match: 4. The CDR3 consists of 15 residues. The germline CDR1 and CDR2 sequences are MDHEN and SYDVKM.